This entry concerns a single TCR beta chain. Its antigen is undetermined. These data are taken from a study of Ad26.COV2.S vaccination and SARS-CoV-2 variants. About the study: Sample donor was a member of the COV1001 Ad26.COV2.S trial arm.

The protocol was immunoSEQ multiplex PCR, while the TCRdb copy is restricted to in-frame clones and leaves out a portion. This table has over 400,000 clones, around 92% appearing once. Broader study findings: An underestimation of total T cell responses may have resulted from the TCR breadth and depth analyses.

Treatment reported: roughly 18 received Ad26.COV2.S at low or high dose, single or two shots; about 5 received placebo; per-sample allocation not given. Samples came from day 63 after the first vaccine or placebo injection. In the vaccine, an Ad26 vector expressed the SARS-CoV-2 spike of the Wuhan strain. Germline lookup yields CDR1 SEHNR and CDR2 FQNEAQ (reference sequence). V was pared by 5 bases and J by 11 bases, with 22 bases between. CDR3 length equals 15 residues. The TCR was taken from a person between 18 and 59 years old who received the Ad26.COV2.S COVID-19 vaccine or a placebo. The gene calls are TRBV7-9 and TRBJ2-1, with D perhaps matching TRBD1 or TRBD2 (6 bases each). The sample here was peripheral blood, taken in a trial of Ad26.COV2.S vaccine versus placebo. This chain's CDR3 is CASSQALGGNGKQFF. DNA for the CDR3: TGTGCCAGCAGCCAAGCCCTGGGGGGCAATGGGAAGCAGTTCTTC.